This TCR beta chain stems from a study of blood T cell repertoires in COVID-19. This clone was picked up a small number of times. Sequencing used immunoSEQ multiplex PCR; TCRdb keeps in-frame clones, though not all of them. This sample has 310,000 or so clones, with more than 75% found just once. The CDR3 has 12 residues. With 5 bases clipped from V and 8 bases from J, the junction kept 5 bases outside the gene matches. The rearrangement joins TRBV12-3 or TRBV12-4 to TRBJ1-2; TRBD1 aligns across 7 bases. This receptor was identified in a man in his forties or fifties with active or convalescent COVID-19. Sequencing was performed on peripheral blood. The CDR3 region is CASSPRQGGYTF. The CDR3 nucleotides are TGTGCCAGCAGTCCAAGACAGGGAGGCTACACCTTC.